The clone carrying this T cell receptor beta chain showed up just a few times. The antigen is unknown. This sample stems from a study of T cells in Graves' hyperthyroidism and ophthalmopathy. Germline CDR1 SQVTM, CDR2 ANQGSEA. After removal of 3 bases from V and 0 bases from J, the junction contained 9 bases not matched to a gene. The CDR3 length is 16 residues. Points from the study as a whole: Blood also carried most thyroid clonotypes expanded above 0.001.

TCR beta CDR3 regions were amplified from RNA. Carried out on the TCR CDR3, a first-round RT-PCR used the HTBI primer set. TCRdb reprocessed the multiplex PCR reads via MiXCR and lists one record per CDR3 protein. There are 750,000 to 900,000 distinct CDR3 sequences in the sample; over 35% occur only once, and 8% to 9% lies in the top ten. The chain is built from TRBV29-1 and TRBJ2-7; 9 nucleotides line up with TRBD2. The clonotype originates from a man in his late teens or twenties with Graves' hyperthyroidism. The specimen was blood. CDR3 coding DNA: TGCAGCGTTGAGACTATAACTAGCGGGTCCTCCTACGAGCAGTACTTC. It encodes CSVETITSGSSYEQYF.